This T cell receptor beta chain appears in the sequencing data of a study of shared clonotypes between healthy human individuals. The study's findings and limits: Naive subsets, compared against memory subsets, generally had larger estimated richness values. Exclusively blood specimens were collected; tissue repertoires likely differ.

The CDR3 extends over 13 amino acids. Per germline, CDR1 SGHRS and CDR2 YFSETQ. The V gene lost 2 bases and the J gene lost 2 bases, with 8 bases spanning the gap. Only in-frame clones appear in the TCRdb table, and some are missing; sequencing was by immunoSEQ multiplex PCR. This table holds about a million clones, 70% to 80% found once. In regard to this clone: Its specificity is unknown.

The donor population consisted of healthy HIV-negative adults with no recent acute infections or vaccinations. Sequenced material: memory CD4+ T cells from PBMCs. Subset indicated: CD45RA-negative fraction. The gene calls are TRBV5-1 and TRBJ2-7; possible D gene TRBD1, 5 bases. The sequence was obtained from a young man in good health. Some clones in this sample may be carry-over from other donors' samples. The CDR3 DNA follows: TGCGCCAGCAGCTTACAGGTCGCCTACGAGCAGTACTTC. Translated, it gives CASSLQVAYEQYF.